A selection of T cell receptor beta chains follows, all from one sample in a study of T-cell memory formation after mild COVID-19. From the 5' RACE reads, TCRdb called clonotypes with MiXCR, one entry per CDR3 protein. Found here are 120,000 to 150,000 distinct CDR3 sequences, 6% to 7% of them singletons; the top ten hold more than 2%. Sequences were obtained from PBMCs or a T cell subset sorted from them (not recorded which). These receptors originate from an adult woman who had mild COVID-19 (a few samples of this study predate the infection). Cell type and time point are not known. CDR3s include the opening cysteine and the closing phenylalanine or tryptophan. The order of the fields is clone size, D gene, V gene, CDR3 length, J gene, CDR3 DNA, CDR3 protein. A D gene is named only where the DNA matches it firmly. The listing skips clone size in some rows; elsewhere it reads once, few, many or a size class.

>-|TRBD2|TRBV4-3|15|TRBJ2-1
TGCGCCAGCAGCCTTCTAGCGGAGCCTTACAATGAGCAGTTCTTC
CASSLLAEPYNEQFF
>-|TRBD1|TRBV12-3/TRBV12-4|16|TRBJ2-7
TGTGCCAGCAGCAGGCATTCGGGACAGGGTATCGACGAGCAGTACTTC
CASSRHSGQGIDEQYF
>few|TRBD2|TRBV12-3/TRBV12-4|15|TRBJ2-1
TGTGCCAGCAGTTCCGGGACTAGGCTTCCCAATGAGCAGTTCTTC
CASSSGTRLPNEQFF
>many|-|TRBV7-7|14|TRBJ2-3
TGTGCTGTTTCGAGCGACTTTAGCACAGATACGCAGTATTTT
CAVSSDFSTDTQYF
>many|TRBD1|TRBV29-1|14|TRBJ2-7
TGCAGCGTTGAGAGACAGGGTAACTCCTACGAGCAGTACTTC
CSVERQGNSYEQYF
>-|-|TRBV30|12|TRBJ2-5
TGTGCCTGGAGTGTACAGCGGGAGACCCAGTACTTC
CAWSVQRETQYF
>-|-|TRBV5-4|16|TRBJ1-4
TGTGCCAGCAGCTTGGAGGTGGCGATAGCAGACGAAAAACTGTTTTTT
CASSLEVAIADEKLFF
>few|TRBD2|TRBV10-3|14|TRBJ2-3
TGTGCCATCAGTAGCGGGGGGGTCACGGATACGCAGTATTTT
CAISSGGVTDTQYF
>many|TRBD2|TRBV5-1|16|TRBJ2-1
TGCGCCAGCAGCCTACTAGCGGGGGGACGCTACAATGAGCAGTTCTTC
CASSLLAGGRYNEQFF
>few|TRBD2|TRBV12-3/TRBV12-4|15|TRBJ2-5
TGTGCCAGCAGTTTTGGCGGGGGGTCCCCGAGGACCCAGTACTTC
CASSFGGGSPRTQYF
>-|-|TRBV20-1|12|TRBJ2-3
TGCAGTGCTAGGGAGGGGAACTTGGGGACGTATTTT
CSAREGNLGTYF
>few|-|TRBV24-1|15|TRBJ2-2
TGTGCCACCAGTGATTCACAGGACCGGGCCGGGGAGCTGTTTTTT
CATSDSQDRAGELFF
>-|-|TRBV5-4|14|TRBJ1-4
TGTGCCAGCAGCTACGACAGATCCAATGAAAAACTGTTTTTT
CASSYDRSNEKLFF
>few|-|TRBV20-1|14|TRBJ1-1
TGCAGTGCTCTATCGACAGCATGGGACACTGAAGCTTTCTTT
CSALSTAWDTEAFF
>many|TRBD2|TRBV20-1|17|TRBJ2-1
TGCAGTGCCAAGGGTCTAGCGGGGAGGAGCTCCTACAATGAGCAGTTCTTC
CSAKGLAGRSSYNEQFF
>-|-|TRBV20-1|14|TRBJ1-3
TGCAGTGCTACTCGAGTAGGCTCTGGAAACACCATATATTTT
CSATRVGSGNTIYF
>many|-|TRBV5-1|14|TRBJ2-3
TGCGCCAGCAGCTTGGATTTGGTTTCAGATACGCAGTATTTT
CASSLDLVSDTQYF
>many|-|TRBV3-1|13|TRBJ2-7
TGTGCCAGCAGCCAACCACCACACTACGAGCAGTACTTC
CASSQPPHYEQYF
>-|-|TRBV7-2|14|TRBJ2-5
TGTGCCAGCAGCCCAGACAGATCCCAAGAGACCCAGTACTTC
CASSPDRSQETQYF
>-|TRBD1|TRBV7-9|14|TRBJ2-5
TGTGCCAGCAGCTCAAGGGACAGCGAAGAGACCCAGTACTTC
CASSSRDSEETQYF
>-|TRBD2|TRBV12-3/TRBV12-4|15|TRBJ2-7
TGTGCCAGCAGACTCAATAGCGGGGTCCCCTACGAGCAGTACTTC
CASRLNSGVPYEQYF
>many|-|TRBV18|17|TRBJ2-1
TGTGCCAGCTCACCGTTAGTTAGCGGTATCTCCTACAATGAGCAGTTCTTC
CASSPLVSGISYNEQFF
>many|TRBD2|TRBV6-6|15|TRBJ2-4
TGTGCCAGCAGGCGGGGGGAAGGGGCCAAAAACATTCAGTACTTC
CASRRGEGAKNIQYF
>many|-|TRBV6-2/TRBV6-3|12|TRBJ2-7
TGTGCCAGCAGTTACTACGGGGCCGAGCAGTACTTC
CASSYYGAEQYF
>-|-|TRBV6-5|12|TRBJ2-1
TGTGCCAGCAGTTCAATGGGATATGAGCAGTTCTTC
CASSSMGYEQFF
>many|-|TRBV7-8|13|TRBJ1-6
TGTGCCAGCACCTCCAGTGTTAATTCACCCCTCCACTTT
CASTSSVNSPLHF
>few|TRBD1|TRBV5-1|15|TRBJ1-4
TGCGCCAGCAGCTCGAGAGGACAGGGGAATGAAAAACTGTTTTTT
CASSSRGQGNEKLFF
>many|-|TRBV29-1|14|TRBJ1-1
TGCAGCGTTGTAGGCAGGCTCATGAACACTGAAGCTTTCTTT
CSVVGRLMNTEAFF